This T cell receptor beta chain derives from a study of early T cells in non-severe SARS-CoV-2 infection. Study as a whole: Bulk RNA taken from unsorted whole blood was sequenced, leaving chains unpaired. Whole-study results and caveats: VDJdb matching skewed toward anti-spike CD8 responses, missing private and CD4 specificities.

The CDR3 length is 13 residues. V lost 0 bases, J lost 3 bases, and 7 bases lay in between. CDR1 and CDR2 (germline): SGHKS, YYEKEE (reference sequence). TCRdb redid the calling of the 5' RACE reads with MiXCR, one entry per CDR3 protein. The table lists tens of thousands of distinct CDR3 sequences, about 5% of them singletons. Concerning this clonotype: Its specificity is not known.

The chain links TRBV5-5 to TRBJ2-7; D not resolved. This sample comprised whole blood, obtained at baseline. This TCR derives from an adult who was a healthcare worker with PCR-confirmed SARS-CoV-2 infection or an uninfected control (not recorded which). CDR3 DNA sequence: TGTGCCAGCAGCTTGGGACTGGGCTACGAGCAGTACTTC. Translating it yields CASSLGLGYEQYF. The complete variable domain, with remaining parts taken from reference TRBV5-5 and TRBJ2-7, reads DAGVTQSPTHLIKTRGQQVTLRCSPISGHKSVSWYQQVLGQGPQFIFQYYEKEERGRGNFPDRFSARQFPNYSSELNVNALLLGDSALYLCASSLGLGYEQYFGPGTRLTVT.